Listed below are T cell receptor beta chains from one sample, sequenced in a study of blood T cell repertoires in COVID-19. The protocol was immunoSEQ multiplex PCR, while the TCRdb copy is restricted to in-frame clones and leaves out a portion. Seen here are roughly 37,000 clones, just under 80% observed once, and the top ten hold about 30%. Sequences were obtained from peripheral blood. These receptors all stem from a man aged 55 to 70 with acute or convalescent COVID-19. Both conserved end residues are part of each CDR3. A D gene is named only where the DNA matches it firmly. A row's size may be missing; if present it is once, few, many or a size class.

V gene	D gene	clone size	J gene	CDR3 DNA	CDR3 protein
TRBV3-1/TRBV3-2	NA	NA	TRBJ1-4	TGTGCCAGCAGCCAAGAGGGGGCCCCATCCTTCGGACTGTTTTTT	CASSQEGAPSFGLFF
TRBV29-1	TRBD2	NA	TRBJ2-1	TGCAGCGTTGATGGCGCAGCTAGCGGGAGGGGGAATGAGCAGTTCTTC	CSVDGAASGRGNEQFF
TRBV9	NA	few	TRBJ1-5	TGTGCCAGCAGCGTAGGTGTTGTCGGTAATCAGCCCCAGCATTTT	CASSVGVVGNQPQHF
TRBV27	TRBD2	few	TRBJ2-5	TGTGCCAGCAGTGTGGGAGGGAGCCAAGAGACCCAGTACTTC	CASSVGGSQETQYF
TRBV3-1/TRBV3-2	NA	NA	TRBJ2-4	TGTGCCAGCAGCCCCCCCTTCGGGGGTCGGGCCAAAAACATTCAGTACTTC	CASSPPFGGRAKNIQYF
TRBV27	TRBD2	NA	TRBJ2-3	TGTGCCAGCAGTCTAGCGGGGGACACGGTAGATACGCAGTATTTT	CASSLAGDTVDTQYF
TRBV19	NA	NA	TRBJ1-5	TGTGCCAGTAAACAGACCAATCAGCCCCAGCATTTT	CASKQTNQPQHF
TRBV6-5	NA	NA	TRBJ1-6	TGTGCCAGCAGTTTACGTGCGTTCACCCTCCACTTT	CASSLRAFTLHF
TRBV6-5	NA	NA	TRBJ1-5	TGTGCCAGCAGTTCCCAGAATAGCAATCAGCCCCAGCATTTT	CASSSQNSNQPQHF
TRBV27	TRBD1	NA	TRBJ1-2	TGTGCCAGCAGTTTCCAGGGGGCAGACTTTGGCTACACCTTC	CASSFQGADFGYTF
TRBV7-9	NA	NA	TRBJ1-1	TGTGCCAGCTTCCCGGGGGGCGAGGGGACTGAAGCTTTCTTT	CASFPGGEGTEAFF
TRBV10-3	NA	NA	TRBJ1-1	TGTGCCATCAGTGCAGATGTTCGAACTGAAGCTTTCTTT	CAISADVRTEAFF
TRBV30	NA	NA	TRBJ2-2	TGTGCCTGGAGGAACGCAGACTATCCGAACACCGGGGAGCTGTTTTTT	CAWRNADYPNTGELFF
TRBV5-1	TRBD1	NA	TRBJ1-1	TGCGCCAGCAGCTTCTTAACAGGGGTGAACACTGAAGCTTTCTTT	CASSFLTGVNTEAFF
TRBV5-1	NA	once	TRBJ2-7	TGCGCCAGCAGCTTCGACAAATCCTACGAGCAGTACTTC	CASSFDKSYEQYF
TRBV7-8	NA	NA	TRBJ2-3	TGTGCCAGCAGCCTCAGACTAGTTAGGGATACGCAGTATTTT	CASSLRLVRDTQYF